The 8 T cell receptor beta chains below were found in one sample sequenced in a study of graft-versus-host responses after intestinal transplantation. Processing released intraepithelial and lamina propria lymphocytes from the graft tissue. The assay was immunoSEQ multiplex PCR, and TCRdb's table has in-frame clones only and misses some. Of around 17,000 clones in the sample, approximately 79% are singletons; the top ten hold 5% to 6%. Material: ileum tissue, obtained 17 days after transplant. These receptors originate from a human patient who received an intestinal transplant, so some T cells may come from the graft donor.

The chain uses TRBV7-2 and TRBJ2-5; 8 nucleotides line up with TRBD2. The J segment lost 5 bases and the V segment lost 2 bases, leaving 7 bases of the junction unmatched. This CDR3 comprises 15 residues. CDR1 is SGHTA and CDR2 is FQGNSA in the germline V gene. CDR3 sequence: CASSLWRGVGETQYF. CDR3 DNA: TGTGCCAGCAGCTTATGGCGGGGGGTGGGGGAGACCCAGTACTTC.

The chain couples TRBV2 to TRBJ1-1; TRBD1 might be the D (5 bases). The CDR3 consists of 15 residues. Trimming took off 3 bases at V and 3 bases at J, with 14 bases between the two ends. Germline V gives CDR1 SNHLY, CDR2 FYNNEI. CDR3 sequence reads: CASSEGVGGDTEAFF. CDR3 in DNA: TGTGCCAGCAGTGAGGGGGTTGGGGGGGACACTGAAGCTTTCTTT.

The chain combines TRBV6-1 with TRBJ1-2; 7 bases are shared with TRBD1. The CDR3 sequence is 13 residues long. The V gene end was trimmed by 7 bases and the J gene end by 2 bases; junction bases not matched to a gene: 4. The germline CDR1 and CDR2 sequences are MNHNS and SASEGT. CDR3 region: CASKGTENYGYTF. In DNA form, the CDR3 reads TGTGCCAGCAAAGGGACAGAGAACTATGGCTACACCTTC.

The rearrangement uses TRBV7-3 and TRBJ2-1; 16 nucleotides line up with TRBD2. The CDR3 covers 18 residues. V lost 4 bases and J lost 4; bases outside the gene matches: 7. Germline V lookup: CDR1 SGHTA, CDR2 FQGTGA. The CDR3 DNA follows: TGTGCCAGCAGCTCAACCGGGACTAGCGGGAGGGGATACAATGAGCAGTTCTTC. It is translated as CASSSTGTSGRGYNEQFF. Full variable domain (outside the CDR3, taken from reference TRBV7-3 and TRBJ2-1): GAGVSQTPSNKVTEKGKYVELRCDPISGHTALYWYRQSLGQGPEFLIYFQGTGAADDSGLPNDRFFAVRPEGSVSTLKIQRTERGDSAVYLCASSSTGTSGRGYNEQFFGPGTRLTVL.

The CDR3: CASTGPRHYEQYF. The CDR3 region has the DNA TGTGCCAGCACGGGACCGAGACACTACGAGCAGTACTTC. The rearrangement uses TRBV25-1 and TRBJ2-7; D is perhaps TRBD1 or TRBD2 (5 bases each). Germline V gene data show CDR1 as MGHDK and CDR2 as SYGVNS. Trimming took 7 bases from V and 3 from J, leaving 13 bases between them. CDR3 length: 13 amino acids.

The J gene is TRBJ1-5, the V gene TRBV28; no definite D call. The V gene's germline CDR1 is MDHEN and CDR2 SYDVKM. V was shortened by 4 bases and J by 6 bases, with 10 bases between the two germline ends. The CDR3 extends over 13 amino acids. In DNA form, the CDR3 reads TGTGCCAGCAGTTCAATCTCCGGTCAGCCCCAGCATTTT. It yields the protein CASSSISGQPQHF.

This clone turned up a few times. Here the CDR3 DNA reads TGTGCCAGTAGGCCGACTAGCGGGGTTTTCGGCGAGCAGTACTTC. The encoded protein is CASRPTSGVFGEQYF. This rearrangement joins TRBV19 to TRBJ2-7, with 11 nucleotides matching TRBD2. V dropped 6 bases and J dropped 6; count of bases not matched to a gene: 10. The CDR3 runs 15 residues. The germline V gene encodes CDR1 LNHDA and CDR2 SQIVND (reference sequence).

V gene TRBV5-1 combines with J gene TRBJ2-3; 10 bases are shared with TRBD1. In germline, CDR1 is SGHRS, CDR2 YFSETQ. The V segment lost 4 bases and the J segment 5 bases; nucleotides outside the gene matches: 7. This CDR3 contains 15 residues. CDR3 bases: TGCGCCAGCAGCCCAGGACAGGGGGAACGAGATACGCAGTATTTT. This sequence encodes CASSPGQGERDTQYF. Using reference TRBV5-1 and TRBJ2-3 for the parts outside the CDR3, the full variable domain is KAGVTQTPRYLIKTRGQQVTLSCSPISGHRSVSWYQQTPGQGLQFLFEYFSETQRNKGNFPGRFSGRQFSNSRSEMNVSTLELGDSALYLCASSPGQGERDTQYFGPGTRLTVL.